Listed below are T cell receptor beta chains from one sample, sequenced in a study of shared clonotypes between healthy human individuals. Some clones are missing from TCRdb's copy, which holds only in-frame ones; the method was immunoSEQ multiplex PCR. Here the sample spans more than 2,000,000 clones, over 85% being singletons. The sequenced sample consisted of naive CD4+ T cells sorted from blood. Receptor source: a man between 18 and 35 years old in good health. The CDR3 runs from the conserved cysteine through the conserved F or W. D genes are given only for firm matches. Clone size is stated in some rows and not others, as once, few, many or a class when expanded.

clone_size j_call v_call d_call cdr3_nt cdr3_aa
- TRBJ1-4 TRBV6-5 - TGTGCCAGCAGTGGCCTAGGGGGGGCGAATGAAAAACTGTTTTTT CASSGLGGANEKLFF
- TRBJ1-5 TRBV27 TRBD1 TGTGCCAGCAGTTTAAGGGGACAGGGGGCCGGTCAGCCCCAGCATTTT CASSLRGQGAGQPQHF
once TRBJ2-1 TRBV6-7 TRBD1 TGTGCCAGCAGTTTAAGGGACAGGGGAGGGAATGAGCAGTTCTTC CASSLRDRGGNEQFF
- TRBJ2-7 TRBV7-2 - TGTGCCAGCAGCTTATCCTGGACAGAAACCTACGAGCAGTACTTC CASSLSWTETYEQYF
- TRBJ2-7 TRBV29-1 - TGCAGCGTTGTCGCGGGGCCAAGCCCCTACGAGCAGTACTTC CSVVAGPSPYEQYF
- TRBJ2-3 TRBV19 - TGTGCCAGTAGAAGTGCCGGGGGCACAGATACGCAGTATTTT CASRSAGGTDTQYF
- TRBJ2-7 TRBV5-1 - TGCGCCAGCAGCTTCTTGACTGGGGGCCAGTACGAGCAGTACTTC CASSFLTGGQYEQYF
- TRBJ2-1 TRBV7-2 TRBD2 TGTGCCAGCAGCTTCAGCGGGAGGGCTTACAATGAGCAGTTCTTC CASSFSGRAYNEQFF
- TRBJ2-7 TRBV2 TRBD1 TGTGCCAGCAGTGAAAGGACAGGGGGCTACGAGCAGTACTTC CASSERTGGYEQYF
once TRBJ2-7 TRBV5-1 - TGCGCCAGCAGCTTGGAAGTGGGTAACGAGCAGTACTTC CASSLEVGNEQYF
- TRBJ1-5 TRBV11-2 - TGTGCCAGCTCGCCCAGGAGCAATCAGCCCCAGCATTTT CASSPRSNQPQHF
- TRBJ1-1 TRBV5-8 - TGTGCCAGCAGCTTTAGATCGGGGACTGAAGCTTTCTTT CASSFRSGTEAFF
- TRBJ1-5 TRBV28 TRBD1 TGTGCCAGCAGTCCGATCGACAGGGTAAATCAGCCCCAGCATTTT CASSPIDRVNQPQHF
- TRBJ2-1 TRBV5-1 - TGCGCCAGCAGCACGCCTGTGGATGGGAGCTCCTACAATGAGCAGTTCTTC CASSTPVDGSSYNEQFF
- TRBJ1-2 TRBV27 - TGTGCCAGCAGTTCGAACCGGGTTGGCTACACCTTC CASSSNRVGYTF
once TRBJ2-2 TRBV6-1 - TGTGCCAGCACTACAGGGCCATCGAACACCGGGGAGCTGTTTTTT CASTTGPSNTGELFF
- TRBJ2-5 TRBV6-5 - TGTGCCAGCAGTTACGGAGGGGGTGAGGAAGAGACCCAGTACTTC CASSYGGGEEETQYF
few TRBJ2-1 TRBV19 - TGTGCCAGTAGTATTCACTTTTGGGCCTACAATGAGCAGTTCTTC CASSIHFWAYNEQFF
- TRBJ2-3 TRBV25-1 - TGTGCCAGCAGCGTCACAGGAGGGACAGATACGCAGTATTTT CASSVTGGTDTQYF
- TRBJ2-7 TRBV7-2 TRBD1 TGTGCCAGCAGCCCTCACCCCGGGACAGGAACGACCTACGAGCAGTACTTC CASSPHPGTGTTYEQYF
once TRBJ2-3 TRBV18 - TGTGCCAGCTCACCCGGCGAACCAGATACGCAGTATTTT CASSPGEPDTQYF
once TRBJ2-3 TRBV18 - TGTGCCAGCTCCCGCGGGGGCACAGATACGCAGTATTTT CASSRGGTDTQYF
- TRBJ1-1 TRBV7-8 - TGTGCCAGCAGCGGAAAAGTACTGGGCACTGAAGCTTTCTTT CASSGKVLGTEAFF
- TRBJ2-2 TRBV27 - TGTGCCAGCGGGGGACGGCTTACCGGGGAGCTGTTTTTT CASGGRLTGELFF
- TRBJ1-4 TRBV12-5 - TGTGCTAGTGGTTTGACCCGGGTCGGCCGGGCGACTGAAAAACTGTTTTTT CASGLTRVGRATEKLFF
- TRBJ2-5 TRBV5-1 - TGCGCCAGCAGCTTGGGACACGCCAGGACGCTTGGGGAGACCCAGTACTTC CASSLGHARTLGETQYF
- TRBJ2-5 TRBV28 TRBD2 TGTGCCAGCAGTCCCCGGGGGGACCCTTTCCAAGAGACCCAGTACTTC CASSPRGDPFQETQYF
- TRBJ2-1 TRBV30 - TGTGCCTGGAGTGGCCAGACGGGTAATGAGCAGTTCTTC CAWSGQTGNEQFF
- TRBJ1-2 TRBV5-1 TRBD1 TGCGCCAGCAGTCAAGACAGGGGGAACTATGGCTACACCTTC CASSQDRGNYGYTF
- TRBJ2-2 TRBV2 TRBD1 TGTGCCAGCAGTGAGACAGGGGGCACCGGGGAGCTGTTTTTT CASSETGGTGELFF
- TRBJ1-1 TRBV4-1 - TGCGCCAGCAGCCAAGATTACGGCCAGCGGAACACTGAAGCTTTCTTT CASSQDYGQRNTEAFF
- TRBJ1-1 TRBV4-3 - TGCGCCAGCAGCCAAGAAGCGGGGCTGGGTGCTTTCTTT CASSQEAGLGAFF
- TRBJ2-7 TRBV19 - TGTGCCAGTAGTACCGTAGCTTTGAGCTCCTACGAGCAGTACTTC CASSTVALSSYEQYF
- TRBJ1-5 TRBV28 TRBD1 TGTGCCAGCAGTTGGGCGAGGGGGCGGAGAGGGTTGCAGCCCCAGCATTTT CASSWARGRRGLQPQHF
- TRBJ1-5 TRBV18 - TGTGCCAGCTCAACTAAGGGGGGCGCAACTGATAGCAATCAGCCCCAGCATTTT CASSTKGGATDSNQPQHF
- TRBJ1-1 TRBV30 - TGTGCCTGGAGTGTAAAGGCGATCACTGAAGCTTTCTTT CAWSVKAITEAFF
once TRBJ2-7 TRBV9 - TGTGCCAGCAGCCCTTTCGAGGCAGGCAGCTCCTACGAGCAGTACTTC CASSPFEAGSSYEQYF
- TRBJ2-6 TRBV7-9 - TGTGCCAGCAGCTCTTTACCCTCTGGGGCCAACGTCCTGACTTTC CASSSLPSGANVLTF
- TRBJ1-3 TRBV9 - TGTGCCAGCAGCGTCTCCCCCGGGATCGCGGGAAACACCATATATTTT CASSVSPGIAGNTIYF
- TRBJ1-1 TRBV9 - TGTGCCAGCAGCGCGCTTGGGGGGAAGAACACTGAAGCTTTCTTT CASSALGGKNTEAFF
- TRBJ1-4 TRBV7-9 - TGTGCCACCATCCCTCTCGGGGGAGATAAACTGACAACTAATGAAAAACTGTTTTTT CATIPLGGDKLTTNEKLFF
- TRBJ2-4 TRBV2 TRBD1 TGTGCCAGCAGCCTTCTAAGGACAGGGGTCAACATTCAGTACTTC CASSLLRTGVNIQYF
once TRBJ1-2 TRBV5-6 TRBD1 TGTGCCAGCGGTTTGGGGCGGGACAGGGGAGTCCGTAACTATGGCTACACCTTC CASGLGRDRGVRNYGYTF
- TRBJ2-7 TRBV4-3 - TGCGCCAGCAGCCAAGATTTCGTGGGAGATGGCGAGCAGTACTTC CASSQDFVGDGEQYF
- TRBJ1-6 TRBV19 - TGTGCCAGTAGTGTGACAGTTGGCGGGTTTGGGAATTCACCCCTCCACTTT CASSVTVGGFGNSPLHF